Listed here is a single T cell receptor beta chain. The data stem from a study of T cell changes during pregnancy in multiple sclerosis. Germline CDR1 and CDR2: SGHNT and YYREEE (reference sequence). V lost 4 bases and J 0 bases, leaving 14 bases between the germline ends. The CDR3 is 15 amino acids. Repertoires were generated with immunoSEQ multiplex PCR, while TCRdb's copy carries only in-frame clones and drops some. There are over 50,000 clones in the sample; approximately 88% occur only once, and under 2% lies in the top ten. Specimen: peripheral blood, collected in the first trimester of pregnancy. The sequence was collected from a female donor with multiple sclerosis, enrolled in a pregnancy study. J is TRBJ2-7 and V is TRBV5-4, with D possibly TRBD2 on 7 matching bases. CDR3 nucleotide sequence: TGTGCCAGCAGCGCCTCAAGGGGGGGCTCCTACGAGCAGTACTTC. This codes for CASSASRGGSYEQYF.